The clone carrying this T cell receptor (beta chain) rates as medium-sized. The target antigen is unknown. These data are taken from a study of CD8+ T cells in alopecia areata. In the study overall: Tofacitinib was given for 6 to 18 months, then stopped for 6 months. Severity scoring for treated patients was based on the percentage of affected scalp area.

Isolated RNA was reverse transcribed into cDNA used as the sequencing template. Assay: immunoSEQ multiplex PCR; the TCRdb copy retains only in-frame clones and omits some. The repertoire consists of more than 110,000 clones, with 82% occurring once and the leading ten covering roughly 25%. The sample's treatment: oral pan-JAK inhibitor, 5-10 mg twice daily. Germline V gene lookup returns CDR1 MGHRA and CDR2 YSYEKL. J gave up 4 bases and V 0 bases, and 2 bases lay outside the gene matches. The CDR3 runs to 14 residues. Findings of the study overall: Many expanded lesional clones persisted in scalp and blood during tofacitinib. The study found higher clonality in lesional than normal scalp, especially in alopecia totalis/universalis.

The rearrangement uses TRBV4-1 and TRBJ1-2; 7 nucleotides match TRBD1. This receptor was taken from a human donor with alopecia areata. The sequences come from CD8+ T cells sorted from blood, collected at week 4, from a patient treated with tofacitinib. The CDR3 bases are TGCGCCAGCAGCCAAGATCACAGGGGCTATGGCTACACCTTC. Amino acid sequence: CASSQDHRGYGYTF.